The TCR beta chain under discussion was sequenced for a study of T cells in women clearing cervical HPV infection. Whole-study results and caveats: TRBV6-7 relative abundance averaged roughly 0.1% in cases and roughly 0.17% in controls.

The repertoire was sequenced with immunoSEQ multiplex PCR; TCRdb's copy has only in-frame clones and lacks some. The sample table sets out some 31,000 clones. About this clone itself: Its antigen is undetermined. The read finishes 3 residues shy of the CDR3 end, and the germline J gene is used to complete it.

The CDR3 spans 15 residues. The V gene's germline CDR1 is SGHTA and CDR2 FQGNSA. Trimming cost V 3 bases and J 7 bases; bases outside gene matches: 7. The genes are TRBV7-2 and TRBJ2-2; 8 nucleotides align to TRBD2. The sample consisted of blood buffy coat. This receptor was taken from a woman aged 18 to 75 with a cervical HPV16 infection that either progressed to CIN3+ or cleared (not recorded which). The chain's CDR3 is CASSFSGTSGGELFF. The CDR3 bases that were read are TGTGCCAGCAGCTTCAGTGGGACTAGTGGCGGGGAG.